The T cell receptor (beta chain) under discussion was sequenced for a study of OX40 agonist ivuxolimab in advanced cancers. At the level of the study: All patients had ivuxolimab intravenously every 2 weeks at 0.01 to 10 mg/kg. Treatment received earlier with anti-PD-1, anti-PD-L1 or anti-CTLA-4 agents was allowed, and under 50% had some. General study points: With doses of 0.1 to 3.0 mg/kg, CD4+ and CD8+ blood T cells had undergone clonal expansion by week 6.

This CDR3 comprises 15 residues. CDR1 is GTSNPN and CDR2 is SVGIG in the germline V gene (reference sequence). The ends were cut back, 2 bases at V and 1 base at J, with 14 bases in the middle. Produced via immunoSEQ multiplex PCR; TCRdb's table is partial and in-frame only. This table has under 80,000 clones, approximately 89% appearing once. Note on this clone: What it binds is not known.

Patients were excluded for autoimmune disease history or systemic immunosuppression. The sample here was CD4+ or CD8+ T cells sorted from blood, taken in a trial of the OX40 agonist ivuxolimab. This TCR derives from an adult with an advanced solid tumor such as melanoma, head and neck, liver or kidney cancer. V and J are TRBV30 and TRBJ1-2; D ambiguous. The CDR3 protein is CAWSPFSNSNYGYTF. The CDR3 DNA reads TGTGCCTGGAGTCCCTTTAGTAACAGTAACTATGGCTACACCTTC.